These 15 T cell receptor beta chains were all obtained from the same sample, sequenced in a study of cytomegalovirus exposure and HLA in healthy donors. With 60 Vbeta and 13 Jbeta primers, the PCR was carried out. Produced via immunoSEQ multiplex PCR; TCRdb's table is partial and in-frame only. The sample carries about 140,000 clones, roughly four fifths recorded once. The sample consisted of PBMCs. Every receptor here comes from a woman aged 50 to 65 in good health and CMV-seronegative.

The V gene is TRBV13, the J gene TRBJ1-1, with 7 bases that match TRBD1. V shed 3 bases, J shed 10 bases, and the junction held 11 bases outside the gene matches. Germline CDR1 reads PRHDT; CDR2 reads FYEKMQ (reference sequence). CDR3 length equals 14 residues. CDR3 coding DNA: TGTGCCAGCAGCTTGAGTCGGACAGGAAGTGGAGCTTTCTTT. Translating it yields CASSLSRTGSGAFF.

This chain joins TRBV4-3 and TRBJ2-1; D possibly corresponds to TRBD1 (5 bases). Trimming stripped 1 base from V and 6 bases from J, with 22 bases between. The germline CDR1 and CDR2 sequences are LGHNA and YSLEER. The CDR3 consists of 18 residues. CDR3 in amino acids: CASSQARSTAFRVNEQFF. The CDR3 DNA follows: TGCGCCAGCAGCCAAGCCCGATCGACAGCCTTTAGGGTCAATGAGCAGTTCTTC.

The chain joins TRBV27 to TRBJ2-2; 7 bases are a match to TRBD1. CDR1 is MNHEY and CDR2 is SMNVEV in the germline V gene (reference sequence). Trimming took 6 bases from V and 4 from J; bases not matched to a gene: 5. The CDR3 extends over 14 amino acids. The CDR3 DNA reads TGTGCCAGCAGCTCGACAGGGCTCACCGGGGAGCTGTTTTTT. This sequence encodes CASSSTGLTGELFF.

This sequence joins TRBV18 and TRBJ1-1; no definite D call. This CDR3 has 15 residues. Germline lookup yields CDR1 KGHSH and CDR2 LQKENI. Trimming cost V 4 bases and J 2 bases, with 14 bases left between them. This CDR3 is CASSRNTALNTEAFF. The CDR3, as DNA: TGTGCCAGCTCACGAAATACAGCCCTAAACACTGAAGCTTTCTTT.

Only a few counts were recorded for this clone. The chain carries TRBV2 and TRBJ2-3; tentative D call: TRBD1 (7 bases). This CDR3 is 14 amino acids long. V shed 7 bases and J shed 3 bases, with 14 bases lying between them. Germline CDR1 is SNHLY and CDR2 is FYNNEI. The CDR3 loop is CASNPGGGTDTQYF. DNA for the CDR3: TGTGCCAGCAATCCAGGGGGAGGAACAGATACGCAGTATTTT.

The chain recombines TRBV7-2 with TRBJ1-5; TRBD1 agrees at 8 bases. Trimming at V came to 5 bases and at J to 4 bases, leaving 7 bases not matched to a gene. Germline V gene sequence: CDR1 SGHTA, CDR2 FQGNSA. The CDR3 contains 15 residues. CDR3 nucleotide sequence: TGTGCCAGCAGCCTCGGACAGGGCTTAAATCAGCCCCAGCATTTT. Translating it yields CASSLGQGLNQPQHF.

The chain recombines TRBV7-2 with TRBJ1-5, with D unresolved. The germline V gene encodes CDR1 SGHTA and CDR2 FQGNSA. This CDR3 has 16 residues. The germline V and J ends were trimmed by 2 bases and 1 base, with 12 bases remaining between them. CDR3 DNA sequence: TGTGCCAGCAGCTTATCCGGCGGGTGGAGCAATCAGCCCCAGCATTTT. It encodes CASSLSGGWSNQPQHF. Together with reference TRBV7-2 and TRBJ1-5, the CDR3 gives the full variable domain: GAGVSQSPSNKVTEKGKDVELRCDPISGHTALYWYRQSLGQGLEFLIYFQGNSAPDKSGLPSDRFSAERTGGSVSTLTIQRTQQEDSAVYLCASSLSGGWSNQPQHFGDGTRLSIL.

The count of this clone is one. The rearrangement links TRBV2 to TRBJ2-2; D is possibly TRBD2 (5 bases). The CDR3 runs to 14 residues. The V and J ends lost 4 bases and 6 bases respectively, with 12 bases between them. Per the germline V gene, CDR1 is SNHLY and CDR2 is FYNNEI. This CDR3 reads CASSGSRVAGELFF. For the CDR3, the DNA is TGTGCCAGCAGTGGGTCGAGGGTAGCCGGGGAGCTGTTTTTT.

The chain is built from TRBV7-2 and TRBJ1-1; no clear D gene. CDR3 size: 11 residues. Germline CDR1 reads SGHTA; CDR2 reads FQGNSA. With 2 bases removed from V and 12 bases from J, the gap between germline ends came to 10 bases. CDR3 coding DNA: TGTGCCAGCAGCTTACAGGAGGAAACTTTCTTT. It yields the protein CASSLQEETFF.

The genes are TRBV2 and TRBJ1-1; D not resolved. CDR3 size: 11 residues. The V gene lost 7 bases and the J gene lost 3 bases, with 6 bases spanning the gap. Germline CDR1 reads SNHLY; CDR2 reads FYNNEI. In nucleotides, the CDR3 is TGTGCCAGCATGCGGGACACTGAAGCTTTCTTT. Amino acid sequence: CASMRDTEAFF.

This chain links TRBV10-2 with TRBJ1-1; D uncertain. CDR3 length equals 14 residues. V was shortened by 2 bases and J by 3 bases, with 10 bases between the two germline ends. Germline assignment: CDR1 WSHSY and CDR2 SAAADI. The CDR3 reads CASSEGRKYTEAFF. CDR3 sequence (DNA): TGCGCCAGCAGTGAGGGCCGCAAATACACTGAAGCTTTCTTT.

The chain joins TRBV2 to TRBJ1-5, with 8 bases aligning to TRBD1. There are 15 residues in the CDR3. V was clipped by 7 bases and J by 3 bases; unmatched bases: 8. Germline V lookup: CDR1 SNHLY, CDR2 FYNNEI. CDR3 sequence: CASIQGQGANQPQHF. CDR3 bases: TGTGCCAGCATCCAGGGGCAGGGGGCCAATCAGCCCCAGCATTTT.

V is TRBV27 and J is TRBJ2-2, with 16 positions matching TRBD2. This CDR3 has 16 residues. The trim removed 5 bases at V and 5 bases at J, leaving 2 bases unmatched. The germline V gene encodes CDR1 MNHEY and CDR2 SMNVEV (reference sequence). The CDR3 protein is CASSMGLAGGTGELFF. In DNA, the CDR3 is TGTGCCAGCAGTATGGGACTAGCGGGGGGGACCGGGGAGCTGTTTTTT.

This chain joins TRBV4-3 and TRBJ1-5; tentative D call: TRBD1 (6 bases). The length of the CDR3 is 13 residues. CDR1 and CDR2 from the germline V gene are LGHNA and YSLEER. V lost 0 bases, J lost 6 bases, and 6 bases lay in between. The CDR3 is CASSQDRGQPQHF. In DNA, the CDR3 is TGCGCCAGCAGCCAAGACAGGGGTCAGCCCCAGCATTTT.

This chain links TRBV15 with TRBJ1-1; the D gene is possibly TRBD1 (5 bases). Germline V lookup: CDR1 LNHNV, CDR2 YYDKDF (reference sequence). Trimming pared 5 bases from V and 0 bases from J, leaving 7 bases between. The CDR3 totals 13 residues. The CDR3 here is CATSGGMNTEAFF. As DNA, the CDR3 is TGTGCCACCAGCGGGGGGATGAACACTGAAGCTTTCTTT.